The 14 T cell receptor beta chains in this list originate from one sample, sequenced in a study of blood T cell repertoires in COVID-19. The method was immunoSEQ multiplex PCR; TCRdb's version includes in-frame clones alone and lacks a portion of them. The sample has around 270,000 clones, 75% to 90% seen once. Sequenced: peripheral blood. These receptors all come from a middle-aged man with acute or convalescent COVID-19.

The chain combines TRBV6-2 or TRBV6-3 with TRBJ1-2; D unresolved. The CDR3 has 12 amino acids. From germline, CDR1 is MNHEY and CDR2 SVGEGT. Trimming took 2 bases from V and 5 from J, leaving 6 bases between them. CDR3 DNA: TGTGCCAGCAGTTACATTCGTTATGGCTACACCTTC. Protein product: CASSYIRYGYTF.

J is TRBJ1-1 and V is TRBV12-3 or TRBV12-4; D may be TRBD1 (5 bases). Trimming removed 2 bases from V and 4 bases from J, with 8 bases in between. The CDR3 loop spans 13 amino acids. The CDR3 protein is CASSLRRGTEAFF. The CDR3, as DNA: TGTGCCAGCAGTTTAAGGAGGGGCACTGAAGCTTTCTTT.

The gene calls are TRBV11-2 and TRBJ2-3, with 10 nucleotides matching TRBD1. The CDR3 totals 15 residues. Germline assignment: CDR1 SGHAT and CDR2 FQNNGV. V lost 3 bases and J lost 2; bases outside the gene matches: 2. The CDR3 loop is CASSLGTGDTDTQYF. Written as DNA, the CDR3 is TGTGCCAGCAGCTTGGGGACAGGGGACACAGATACGCAGTATTTT.

V is TRBV2 and J is TRBJ2-1; TRBD2 matches at 10 bases. This CDR3 spans 15 amino acids. The J segment lost 5 bases and the V segment lost 6 bases, leaving 7 bases of the junction unmatched. The germline V gene encodes CDR1 SNHLY and CDR2 FYNNEI. The CDR3 sequence: CASRIWTSGNNEQFF. The CDR3 DNA reads as TGTGCCAGCAGAATCTGGACTAGCGGAAACAATGAGCAGTTCTTC. Together with reference TRBV2 and TRBJ2-1, the CDR3 gives the full variable domain: EPEVTQTPSHQVTQMGQEVILRCVPISNHLYFYWYRQILGQKVEFLVSFYNNEISEKSEIFDDQFSVERPDGSNFTLKIRSTKLEDSAMYFCASRIWTSGNNEQFFGPGTRLTVL.

This clone was observed a handful of times. This chain joins TRBV10-1 and TRBJ2-2, with D hard to call. This CDR3 region has 13 residues. The ends were cut back, 6 bases at V and 7 bases at J, with 12 bases in the middle. Germline V gene lookup returns CDR1 WNHNN and CDR2 SYGVQD (reference sequence). In DNA, the CDR3 is TGCGCCAGCAGCCCCCTACACAGCGGGGAGCTGTTTTTT. Residues: CASSPLHSGELFF.

This clone has only one observation. The CDR3 DNA reads as TGTGCCAGCAGCTTCGGACAGGGGGTGGGTGGCTACACCTTC. This sequence encodes CASSFGQGVGGYTF. The chain uses TRBV5-4 and TRBJ1-2, with 10 bases that match TRBD1. CDR3 length: 14 residues. Trimming took 2 bases from V and 7 from J; bases not matched to a gene: 5. CDR1 and CDR2 from the germline V gene are SGHNT and YYREEE (reference sequence).

The chain has TRBV18 and TRBJ2-1; D is possibly TRBD1 (5 bases). Per germline, CDR1 KGHSH and CDR2 LQKENI. CDR3 length: 13 residues. Trimming shortened V by 3 bases and J by 2 bases, and 5 bases separated the two germline ends. As DNA, the CDR3 is TGTGCCAGCTCACCCAGGGCCTACAATGAGCAGTTCTTC. Translating gives CASSPRAYNEQFF. The full variable domain, in which reference TRBV18 and TRBJ2-1 provide the parts outside the CDR3, is NAGVMQNPRHLVRRRGQEARLRCSPMKGHSHVYWYRQLPEEGLKFMVYLQKENIIDESGMPKERFSAEFPKEGPSILRIQQVVRGDSAAYFCASSPRAYNEQFFGPGTRLTVL.

A note on this clone: Other nucleotide sequences from this sample produce the same CDR3. CDR3 coding DNA: TGCGCCAGCAGCTTGGGGACAGGGGGGATGAACACTGAAGCTTTCTTT. Translating it yields CASSLGTGGMNTEAFF. The chain employs TRBV5-1 and TRBJ1-1, with 10 bases lining up with TRBD1. CDR3 length: 16 amino acids. Germline values: CDR1 SGHRS, CDR2 YFSETQ. Losses at the gene ends were 0 bases for V and 0 bases for J; bases not matched to a gene: 2.

The gene calls are TRBV27 and TRBJ2-1; no clear D gene. Germline CDR1 and CDR2: MNHEY and SMNVEV (reference sequence). CDR3 length: 13 residues. V was trimmed by 5 bases and J by 6 bases, leaving 11 bases between them. CDR3 nucleotide sequence: TGTGCCAGCAGTCGATCCTCTAGCAATGAGCAGTTCTTC. Its translation is CASSRSSSNEQFF.

J is TRBJ1-1 and V is TRBV6-5, with D possibly TRBD1 on 5 matching bases. The CDR3 runs to 14 residues. The germline V and J ends were trimmed by 7 bases and 4 bases, with 16 bases remaining between them. Germline CDR1 MNHEY, CDR2 SVGAGI. CDR3 nucleotide sequence: TGTGCCAGCACCCCCCCAGGGCGCCGCACTGAAGCTTTCTTT. Translation gives CASTPPGRRTEAFF.

The count of this clone is one. V and J are TRBV6-1 and TRBJ1-1; the D is unclear. Trimming pared 0 bases from V and 5 bases from J, leaving 7 bases between. Germline values: CDR1 MNHNS, CDR2 SASEGT. This CDR3 contains 13 residues. In DNA, the CDR3 is TGTGCCAGCAGTGAAGCGAGAGCGACTGAAGCTTTCTTT. Translated: CASSEARATEAFF.

This clone was found a few times. J is TRBJ1-3 and V is TRBV3-1 (or the pseudogene TRBV3-2), with 7 bases that match TRBD1. The CDR3 sequence is 16 residues long. With 1 base clipped from V and 4 bases from J, the junction kept 7 bases outside the gene matches. Per the germline V gene, CDR1 is LGHDT and CDR2 is YNNKEL (reference sequence). CDR3 loop: CASSQVPGGNGNTIYF. In DNA, the CDR3 is TGTGCCAGCAGCCAAGTCCCAGGGGGAAACGGAAACACCATATATTTT.

This clone was picked up a small number of times. The rearrangement links TRBV2 to TRBJ2-7; D call uncertain. This CDR3 contains 13 residues. The V gene lost 4 bases and the J gene lost 3 bases, with 10 bases spanning the gap. Germline CDR1 is SNHLY and CDR2 is FYNNEI. CDR3 in DNA: TGTGCCAGCAGTGTTGGCCAGTACTACGAGCAGTACTTC. This encodes CASSVGQYYEQYF.

V usage is TRBV29-1 and J usage is TRBJ2-2, with D possibly TRBD2 on 6 matching bases. Trimming removed 7 bases from V and 0 bases from J, with 18 bases in between. The CDR3 has 16 residues. Germline V gene data show CDR1 as SQVTM and CDR2 as ANQGSEA. CDR3 sequence reads: CSATRGALTNTGELFF. CDR3 sequence (DNA): TGCAGCGCAACGCGCGGGGCCCTAACGAACACCGGGGAGCTGTTTTTT.